Listed below are T cell receptor beta chains from one sample, sequenced in a study of CD8 T cells in Susac syndrome. TCRdb reprocessed the immunoSEQ multiplex PCR reads via MiXCR and lists one record per CDR3 protein. The sample records about 50,000 distinct CDR3 sequences, around 93% being singletons. Sample: CD8+ T cells from PBMCs. These receptors were taken from a human donor with multiple sclerosis. Each CDR3 is given with its conserved first and last residue. A D gene is named only where the DNA matches it firmly. Not all rows give a size; the values are once, few, many and, for expanded clones, a class.

cdr3_length | j_call | clone_size | v_call | d_call | cdr3_aa | cdr3_nt
17 | TRBJ2-5 | - | TRBV28 | TRBD2 | CASSLGSSGGVQETQYF | TGTGCCAGCAGTTTAGGTTCTAGCGGGGGGGTTCAAGAGACCCAGTACTTC
16 | TRBJ2-1 | - | TRBV28 | TRBD1 | CASSPTGGAFYNEQFF | TGTGCCAGCAGTCCAACAGGGGGCGCTTTCTACAATGAGCAGTTCTTC
12 | TRBJ2-7 | - | TRBV6-5 | - | CASSYSGVEQYF | TGTGCCAGCAGTTACTCAGGGGTCGAGCAGTACTTC
14 | TRBJ1-2 | - | TRBV7-8 | - | CASSFRQGLYGYTF | TGTGCCAGCAGCTTCCGACAAGGTCTATATGGCTACACCTTC
13 | TRBJ2-1 | - | TRBV4-2 | TRBD2 | CASSPGLREEQFF | TGTGCCAGCAGCCCGGGACTACGAGAGGAGCAGTTCTTC
18 | TRBJ1-2 | - | TRBV4-1 | - | CASSQDILRTEGYKGYTF | TGCGCCAGCAGCCAAGATATATTGAGGACAGAGGGTTACAAGGGCTACACCTTC
12 | TRBJ2-3 | few | TRBV2 | - | CASSLYTDTQYF | TGTGCCAGCAGTCTGTACACAGATACGCAGTATTTT
13 | TRBJ2-7 | - | TRBV23-1 | TRBD1 | CASSGQGFYEQYF | TGCGCCAGCAGTGGACAGGGGTTCTACGAGCAGTACTTC
14 | TRBJ2-3 | - | TRBV5-6 | - | CASSKASSTDTQYF | TGTGCCAGCAGCAAGGCCTCTAGCACAGATACGCAGTATTTT
16 | TRBJ2-7 | - | TRBV7-2 | - | CASSLGEGRGRIEQYF | TGTGCCAGCAGCTTAGGAGAGGGCAGGGGGAGGATCGAGCAGTACTTC
12 | TRBJ2-1 | - | TRBV5-6 | - | CASSFGDGQQFF | TGTGCCAGCAGCTTTGGCGACGGACAGCAGTTCTTC
11 | TRBJ1-1 | - | TRBV13 | - | CASSLVPEAFF | TGTGCCAGCAGCTTAGTCCCTGAAGCTTTCTTT
15 | TRBJ2-5 | once | TRBV18 | - | CASSPPGRGRETQYF | TGTGCCAGCTCACCACCGGGCAGGGGTCGTGAGACCCAGTACTTC
15 | TRBJ2-2 | - | TRBV20-1 | - | CSARDILDSPGELFF | TGCAGTGCTAGAGATATCCTAGATTCTCCCGGGGAGCTGTTTTTT
15 | TRBJ2-1 | - | TRBV27 | - | CASSFQWGDYNEQFF | TGTGCCAGCAGTTTTCAGTGGGGGGATTACAATGAGCAGTTCTTC
15 | TRBJ2-5 | - | TRBV6-6 | - | CASRRARGALETQYF | TGTGCCAGCAGACGGGCCCGGGGGGCTCTAGAGACCCAGTACTTC
15 | TRBJ2-5 | - | TRBV5-4 | - | CASSLLARRRETQYF | TGTGCCAGCAGCTTATTAGCGAGGAGAAGGGAGACCCAGTACTTC
13 | TRBJ2-1 | - | TRBV7-8 | TRBD1 | CASSPTGRDEQFF | TGTGCCAGCAGCCCGACAGGGCGGGATGAGCAGTTCTTC
15 | TRBJ2-7 | once | TRBV4-3 | - | CASSQVQGTSYEQYF | TGCGCCAGCAGCCAAGTTCAGGGTACCAGCTACGAGCAGTACTTC
13 | TRBJ1-5 | once | TRBV30 | - | CAWSEVHNQPQHF | TGTGCCTGGAGTGAGGTCCACAATCAGCCCCAGCATTTT
16 | TRBJ2-1 | - | TRBV6-1 | - | CASSETGGGSYNEQFF | TGTGCCAGCAGTGAAACCGGGGGCGGCTCCTACAATGAGCAGTTCTTC
15 | TRBJ1-1 | - | TRBV7-6 | - | CASSSRAALNTEAFF | TGTGCCAGCAGCTCGAGGGCAGCTTTGAACACTGAAGCTTTCTTT
16 | TRBJ2-2 | - | TRBV7-2 | TRBD2 | CASSPPGSGVIGELFF | TGTGCCAGCAGCCCTCCGGGTAGCGGGGTTATCGGGGAGCTGTTTTTT
15 | TRBJ1-1 | - | TRBV20-1 | - | CSARDLWLSNTEAFF | TGCAGTGCTAGAGACCTCTGGCTTTCGAACACTGAAGCTTTCTTT
16 | TRBJ1-2 | - | TRBV7-8 | - | CASSSNRDGRNYGYTF | TGTGCCAGCAGCTCGAACCGGGACGGACGAAACTATGGCTACACCTTC
15 | TRBJ2-7 | once | TRBV11-3 | TRBD1 | CASGGGQGATYEQYF | TGTGCCAGCGGCGGGGGACAGGGGGCAACCTACGAGCAGTACTTC
14 | TRBJ2-1 | - | TRBV20-1 | TRBD1 | CSAQGQGAWDEQFF | TGCAGTGCCCAAGGACAGGGGGCCTGGGATGAGCAGTTCTTC
12 | TRBJ1-1 | - | TRBV29-1 | - | CSGLAGDTEAFF | TGCAGCGGTCTCGCGGGGGACACTGAAGCTTTCTTT
14 | TRBJ2-3 | - | TRBV6-4 | TRBD2 | CASSQRGGEDTQYF | TGTGCCAGCAGTCAGCGGGGGGGCGAAGATACGCAGTATTTT
13 | TRBJ2-3 | - | TRBV10-2 | - | CASSPFIRDTQYF | TGCGCCAGCAGTCCTTTCATTCGTGATACGCAGTATTTT
15 | TRBJ2-7 | - | TRBV5-1 | TRBD1 | CASSLAGTGFYEQYF | TGCGCCAGCAGCTTGGCTGGGACAGGTTTCTACGAGCAGTACTTC
17 | TRBJ1-4 | - | TRBV4-1 | TRBD1 | CASSQEPNRGANEKLFF | TGCGCCAGCAGCCAAGAGCCCAACAGGGGAGCTAATGAAAAACTGTTTTTT
12 | TRBJ2-4 | - | TRBV19 | - | CASSARDIWWYF | TGTGCCAGTAGTGCGCGGGACATATGGTGGTACTTC
16 | TRBJ2-1 | - | TRBV13 | TRBD2 | CASSLVAGGLYNEQFF | TGTGCCAGCAGCTTAGTAGCGGGGGGCTTATACAATGAGCAGTTCTTC
15 | TRBJ2-7 | once | TRBV7-9 | - | CASSQMSGALVEQYF | TGTGCCAGCAGTCAAATGTCCGGAGCCCTAGTCGAGCAGTACTTC
12 | TRBJ2-7 | - | TRBV6-1 | - | CASSEDPYEQYF | TGTGCCAGCAGTGAAGACCCCTACGAGCAGTACTTC
16 | TRBJ1-6 | - | TRBV1 | - | CTSSYGRSLENSPLHF | TGCACCAGCAGCTATGGACGGTCGTTAGAAAATTCACCCCTCCACTTT
12 | TRBJ2-5 | - | TRBV6-2/TRBV6-3 | - | CASSYPDPTQYF | TGTGCCAGCAGTTACCCCGACCCGACCCAGTACTTC
15 | TRBJ2-5 | few | TRBV7-3 | TRBD2 | CASSVIAGGQETQYF | TGTGCCAGCAGCGTTATAGCGGGGGGCCAAGAGACCCAGTACTTC
14 | TRBJ1-5 | - | TRBV7-9 | - | CASGDSVGNQPQHF | TGTGCCAGCGGCGATTCAGTGGGCAATCAGCCCCAGCATTTT
15 | TRBJ1-1 | few | TRBV19 | - | CASSIFHGGNTEAFF | TGTGCCAGTAGTATCTTCCACGGGGGGAACACTGAAGCTTTCTTT
11 | TRBJ1-2 | - | TRBV2 | TRBD1 | CAIRTGVGYTF | TGTGCCATCCGGACAGGGGTTGGCTACACCTTC
18 | TRBJ1-4 | - | TRBV7-2 | - | CASSSSHYLQYANEKLFF | TGTGCCAGCAGCTCCTCCCACTACCTACAGTACGCTAATGAAAAACTGTTTTTT